Sequencing of this TCR beta chain was carried out in a study of blood T cell repertoires in COVID-19. Across the whole study: Specimens from acute and convalescent COVID-19 originated in the United States, Italy and Spain. T cells, B-cell-depleted T cells, or PBMCs supplied cDNA or gDNA.

Per the study methods: From reference gene primer amplification, estimates of nucleated cell counts were derived. Clones were sequenced by immunoSEQ multiplex PCR, and TCRdb holds only the in-frame ones, with some missing. D and trimming come from the DNA, and the V and J calls and clone size come from that table. The sample includes about 170,000 clones, under 85% of them seen just once. The CDR3 sequence is 19 residues long. In germline, CDR1 is LGHNT, CDR2 FRNRAP. Trimming shortened V by 3 bases and J by 8 bases, and 29 bases separated the two germline ends. The chain employs TRBV12-5 and TRBJ2-1; tentative D call: TRBD2 (6 bases). The sequenced material came from peripheral blood. The source of this sequence is a man aged 70-80 years with acute or convalescent COVID-19. CDR3 sequence: CASGFTLGGTVLPGDEQFF. CDR3 nucleotide sequence: TGTGCTAGTGGTTTCACACTCGGAGGGACTGTTCTACCTGGGGATGAGCAGTTCTTC.